Each of the 19 T cell receptor beta chains below was sequenced from the same sample in a study of blood T cell repertoires in COVID-19. TCRdb's table, derived via immunoSEQ multiplex PCR, lists solely in-frame clones and lacks some. The repertoire consists of approximately 94,000 clones, with around four fifths occurring once and the leading ten covering under 35%. The specimen sequenced was peripheral blood. The receptors here all came from a man in his 70s with active or convalescent COVID-19.

This clone was picked up one time. In DNA, the CDR3 is TGTGCCAGCAGTACCGACAGAGACTATGGCTACACCTTC. It codes for CASSTDRDYGYTF. V usage is TRBV5-4 and J usage is TRBJ1-2, with D perhaps matching TRBD1 (5 bases). There are 13 residues in the CDR3. Germline V gene data show CDR1 as SGHNT and CDR2 as YYREEE (reference sequence). With 5 bases removed from V and 3 bases from J, the gap between germline ends came to 11 bases.

CDR3 amino acids: CASGPGQGAGPTMNTEAFF. Here the CDR3 DNA reads TGTGCTAGTGGGCCCGGACAGGGGGCCGGACCGACCATGAACACTGAAGCTTTCTTT. V gene TRBV12-5 combines with J gene TRBJ1-1; the match to TRBD1 covers 11 bases. The germline V gene encodes CDR1 LGHNT and CDR2 FRNRAP. Trimming removed 6 bases from V and 0 bases from J; junction bases left unmatched: 15. This CDR3 has 19 amino acids.

The chain is built from TRBV12-3 or TRBV12-4 and TRBJ1-2; no clear D gene. V was pared by 4 bases and J by 3 bases, with 3 bases between. The length of the CDR3 is 11 residues. Here the CDR3 reads CASSSDYGYTF. As DNA, the CDR3 is TGTGCCAGCAGTTCCGACTATGGCTACACCTTC.

The rearrangement uses TRBV4-1 and TRBJ2-3; TRBD1 matches 7 bases. CDR3 length equals 16 residues. CDR1 and CDR2 from the germline V gene are MGHRA and YSYEKL. After removal of 4 bases from V and 2 bases from J, the junction contained 9 bases not matched to a gene. The CDR3 region has the DNA TGCGCCAGCAGCCTTACCGGACAGGCCGTCACAGATACGCAGTATTTT. It encodes CASSLTGQAVTDTQYF.

V gene TRBV5-1 combines with J gene TRBJ2-7, with 13 bases that match TRBD2. This CDR3 has 16 amino acids. Germline values: CDR1 SGHRS, CDR2 YFSETQ. V lost 7 bases to trimming and J lost 2 bases; unmatched junction nucleotides: 9. In DNA form, the CDR3 reads TGCGCCAGCGGACTAGCGGGAGACTCAGTTCCCTACGAGCAGTACTTC. Translation gives CASGLAGDSVPYEQYF.

This clone was seen many times. The rearrangement links TRBV7-8 to TRBJ2-3, with 7 bases that match TRBD2. CDR3 length: 15 amino acids. V was clipped by 4 bases and J by 1 base; unmatched bases: 5. CDR1 is SGHVS, CDR2 FQNEAQ, per germline. The CDR3 DNA reads as TGTGCCAGCAGCTCCGCGGGGGAAGGCACAGATACGCAGTATTTT. Its protein product is CASSSAGEGTDTQYF.

The rearrangement joins TRBV15 to TRBJ2-1; 8 nucleotides line up with TRBD2. With 3 bases clipped from V and 6 bases from J, the junction kept 7 bases outside the gene matches. Germline loops: CDR1 LNHNV, CDR2 YYDKDF (reference sequence). The CDR3 loop spans 15 amino acids. In DNA form, the CDR3 reads TGTGCCACCAGCAGGGTCGGGACTAGAGGCAATGAGCAGTTCTTC. It specifies CATSRVGTRGNEQFF.

This clone turned up a few times. This chain joins TRBV29-1 and TRBJ2-3, with 9 bases that match TRBD1. The V segment lost 7 bases and the J segment 3 bases; nucleotides outside the gene matches: 11. CDR3 length: 15 residues. Germline values: CDR1 SQVTM, CDR2 ANQGSEA. Written as DNA, the CDR3 is TGCAGCGGCCGAGCTACAGGGGGCGGAACAGATACGCAGTATTTT. Translation: CSGRATGGGTDTQYF.

This clone was found once. V and J are TRBV18 and TRBJ1-6, with 10 bases aligning to TRBD1. J was trimmed by 10 bases and V by 6 bases; bases with no gene match: 6. Germline assignment: CDR1 KGHSH and CDR2 LQKENI. The CDR3 length is 14 residues. The CDR3 sequence is CASSYGQGESPLHF. CDR3 in DNA: TGTGCCAGCTCTTACGGACAGGGGGAGTCACCCCTCCACTTT.

This chain uses TRBV28 with TRBJ2-1; 12 bases align to TRBD2. V lost 5 bases to trimming and J lost 8 bases; unmatched junction nucleotides: 7. The CDR3 has 15 residues. Germline CDR1 is MDHEN and CDR2 is SYDVKM. DNA for the CDR3: TGTGCCAGCAGTCCCCGGACTAGCGGGGTCGATGAGCAGTTCTTC. This codes for CASSPRTSGVDEQFF.

The CDR3 sequence is CASSFIDNSPLHF. CDR3 DNA sequence: TGTGCCAGCAGCTTTATTGATAATTCACCCCTCCACTTT. The chain employs TRBV7-2 and TRBJ1-6; D call uncertain. V shed 3 bases and J shed 5 bases, with 5 bases lying between them. This CDR3 has 13 amino acids. Germline-derived CDR1 and CDR2 are SGHTA and FQGNSA.

CDR3 nucleotide sequence: TGTGCCAGCAGTTACTCTGGCTTCCAAGAGACCCAGTACTTC. Its translation: CASSYSGFQETQYF. The chain uses TRBV6-5 and TRBJ2-5; no clear D. V lost 0 bases to trimming and J lost 1 base, with 6 bases between them. Germline-derived CDR1 and CDR2 are MNHEY and SVGAGI. The CDR3 spans 14 residues.

The CDR3 sequence is CASSGHHEQYF. In DNA form, the CDR3 reads TGTGCCAGCAGCGGACATCACGAGCAGTACTTC. This chain connects TRBV6-5 to TRBJ2-7, with D maybe TRBD1 (5 bases). The ends were cut back, 6 bases at V and 5 bases at J, with 8 bases in the middle. Germline V gene data show CDR1 as MNHEY and CDR2 as SVGAGI. The CDR3 is 11 residues long.

This chain joins TRBV28 and TRBJ1-1; no definite D call. Germline loops: CDR1 MDHEN, CDR2 SYDVKM. V lost 5 bases to trimming and J lost 4 bases, with 14 bases between them. The CDR3 loop spans 14 amino acids. For the CDR3, the DNA is TGTGCCAGCAGTCCCACGGCGGAAGGCACTGAAGCTTTCTTT. Its translation is CASSPTAEGTEAFF.

The chain has TRBV5-1 and TRBJ2-1; 9 positions match TRBD2. Germline values: CDR1 SGHRS, CDR2 YFSETQ. The CDR3 is 15 residues long. Trimming removed 4 bases from V and 6 bases from J; junction bases left unmatched: 8. CDR3 in DNA: TGCGCCAGCAGCCCTTTAGCGGGAGCCGCCAATGAGCAGTTCTTC. This translates into CASSPLAGAANEQFF.

V is TRBV27 and J is TRBJ1-4; D ambiguous. In germline, CDR1 is MNHEY, CDR2 SMNVEV (reference sequence). V was clipped by 1 base and J by 0 bases, with 6 bases between them. The CDR3 consists of 15 residues. CDR3 DNA: TGTGCCAGCAGTTTATTGGGAGCAACTAATGAAAAACTGTTTTTT. Its translation is CASSLLGATNEKLFF.

V gene TRBV30 combines with J gene TRBJ2-3; 9 nucleotides line up with TRBD1. The V gene's germline CDR1 is GTSNPN and CDR2 SVGIG (reference sequence). The CDR3 is 15 amino acids. V dropped 2 bases and J dropped 0; count of bases not matched to a gene: 3. The CDR3 region has the DNA TGTGCCTGGAGTACCGGGACAGGGAGCACAGATACGCAGTATTTT. The encoded protein is CAWSTGTGSTDTQYF.

This chain links TRBV10-2 with TRBJ2-3; 7 positions agree with TRBD2. CDR3 length equals 14 residues. CDR1 WSHSY and CDR2 SAAADI come from the germline V gene. The junction had 6 bases not matched to a gene; V was cut back by 3 bases and J by 6 bases. The DNA for the CDR3 is TGCGCCAGCAGTGAAGTACTAGCGAGGGATACGCAGTATTTT. This encodes CASSEVLARDTQYF.

This clone was recorded only once. The V and J genes are TRBV6-5 and TRBJ2-1, with 12 positions matching TRBD2. CDR1 is MNHEY and CDR2 is SVGAGI in the germline V gene. Trimming removed 5 bases from V and 5 bases from J; junction bases left unmatched: 4. There are 15 residues in the CDR3. The CDR3, as DNA: TGTGCCAGCAGTACTAGCGGGAGGACCAACAATGAGCAGTTCTTC. This sequence encodes CASSTSGRTNNEQFF.